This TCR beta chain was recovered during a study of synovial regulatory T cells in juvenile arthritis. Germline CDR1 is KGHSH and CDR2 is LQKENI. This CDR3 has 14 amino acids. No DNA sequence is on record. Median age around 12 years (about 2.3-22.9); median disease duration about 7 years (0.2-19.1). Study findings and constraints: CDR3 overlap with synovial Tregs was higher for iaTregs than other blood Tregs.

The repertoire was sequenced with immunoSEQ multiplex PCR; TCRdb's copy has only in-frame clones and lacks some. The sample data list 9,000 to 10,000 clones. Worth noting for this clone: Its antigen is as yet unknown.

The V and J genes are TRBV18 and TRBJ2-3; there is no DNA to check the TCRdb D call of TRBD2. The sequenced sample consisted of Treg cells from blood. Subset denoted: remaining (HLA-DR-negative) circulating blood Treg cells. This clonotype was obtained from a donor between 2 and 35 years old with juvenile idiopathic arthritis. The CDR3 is CASSLTRGTDTQYF.